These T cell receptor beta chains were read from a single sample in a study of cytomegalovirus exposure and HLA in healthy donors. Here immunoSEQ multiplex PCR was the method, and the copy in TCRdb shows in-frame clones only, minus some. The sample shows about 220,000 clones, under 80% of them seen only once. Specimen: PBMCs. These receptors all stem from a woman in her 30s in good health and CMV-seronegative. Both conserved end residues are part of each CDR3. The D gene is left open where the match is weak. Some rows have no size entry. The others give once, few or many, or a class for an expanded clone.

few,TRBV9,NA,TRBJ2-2,TGTGCCAGCAGCGTCGGTCGGGTGGCCGGGGAGCTGTTTTTT,CASSVGRVAGELFF
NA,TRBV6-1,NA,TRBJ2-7,TGTGCCAGCACCATGGCAGGGGCTTCGGGTTACGAGCAGTACTTC,CASTMAGASGYEQYF
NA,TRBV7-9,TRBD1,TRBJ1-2,TGTTCCAGCAGCCTGGACAGGGAGCACTTC,CSSSLDREHF
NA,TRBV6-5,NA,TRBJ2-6,TGTGCCAGCAGTTACGAGGCTGGGGCCAACGTCCTGACTTTC,CASSYEAGANVLTF
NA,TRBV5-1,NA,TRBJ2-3,TGCGCCAGCAGGGACAGCGCAGAAACAGATACGCAGTATTTT,CASRDSAETDTQYF
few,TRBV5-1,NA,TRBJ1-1,TGCGCCAGCAGCTTCAGGGTAACCACTGAAGCTTTCTTT,CASSFRVTTEAFF
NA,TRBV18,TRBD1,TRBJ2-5,TGTGCCAGCTCCCCTGGGCTCCAGGGGGCGGCGGAGACCCAGTACTTC,CASSPGLQGAAETQYF
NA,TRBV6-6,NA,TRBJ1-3,TGTGCCAGCAGTCATGCCCCTGTGACAGGAAACACCATATATTTT,CASSHAPVTGNTIYF
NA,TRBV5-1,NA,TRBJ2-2,TGCGCCAGCAGCTTGCAGGTGGCCAACACCGGGGAGCTGTTTTTT,CASSLQVANTGELFF
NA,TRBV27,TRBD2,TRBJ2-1,TGTGCCAGCAGTCCTTGGACTAGCGGGAGTTCTTCCTACAATGAGCAGTTCTTC,CASSPWTSGSSSYNEQFF
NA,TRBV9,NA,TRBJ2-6,TGTGCCAGCAGCGTGGCCGGGAGCTCTGGGGCCAACGTCCTGACTTTC,CASSVAGSSGANVLTF
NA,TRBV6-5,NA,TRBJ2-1,TGTGCCAGCAGTTACTCCCTCTCCTACAATGAGCAGTTCTTC,CASSYSLSYNEQFF
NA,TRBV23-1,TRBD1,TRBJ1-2,TGCGCCAGCATCCCCCCCAGGACAGGGACAAGTGGCTACACCTTC,CASIPPRTGTSGYTF
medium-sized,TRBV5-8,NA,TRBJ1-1,TGTGCCAGCAGCTTGGTGGCCACTGAAGCTTTCTTT,CASSLVATEAFF
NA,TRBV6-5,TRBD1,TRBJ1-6,TGTGCCAGCAGTTACAGGGACAGGGGGGCGTCCCTCCACTTT,CASSYRDRGASLHF
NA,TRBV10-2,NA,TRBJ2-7,TGCGCCAGCAGTGGGCCGGGACTGGCTAGGGAGCAGTACTTC,CASSGPGLAREQYF
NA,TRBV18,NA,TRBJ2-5,TGTGCCAGCTCACCGGGGCCGAAAGAGACCCAGTACTTC,CASSPGPKETQYF
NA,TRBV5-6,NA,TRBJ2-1,TGTGCCAGCAGCTTGATCCGGGAATACTACAATGAGCAGTTCTTC,CASSLIREYYNEQFF
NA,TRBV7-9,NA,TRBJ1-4,TGTGCCAGCAGCCCAAACCCTCAGGGAAATAATGAAAAACTGTTTTTT,CASSPNPQGNNEKLFF
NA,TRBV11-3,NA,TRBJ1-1,TGTGCCAGCACTCCCGGTCAGGGAGAAGCTTTCTTT,CASTPGQGEAFF
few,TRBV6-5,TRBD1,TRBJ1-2,TGTGCCAGCAGTTACGACAGGGCCCCCTATGGCTACACCTTC,CASSYDRAPYGYTF
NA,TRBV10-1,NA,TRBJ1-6,TGCGCCAGCAGTGAAGGACAGAATAATTCACCCCTCCACTTT,CASSEGQNNSPLHF
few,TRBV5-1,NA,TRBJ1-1,TGCGCCAGCAGCTCACAGGGCGGGCAAACTGAAGCTTTCTTT,CASSSQGGQTEAFF
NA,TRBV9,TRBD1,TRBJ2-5,TGTGCCAGCAGCGTAGGAGGGACAGGGTTTGTGCAGACCCAGTACTTC,CASSVGGTGFVQTQYF
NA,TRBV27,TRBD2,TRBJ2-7,TGTGCCAGCAGTAGTCTCGGGACTAGCGGGACTTACGAGCAGTACTTC,CASSSLGTSGTYEQYF
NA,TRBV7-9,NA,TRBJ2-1,TGTGCCAGCAGCTTAGAGAGGATTTCGGATGAGCAGTTCTTC,CASSLERISDEQFF
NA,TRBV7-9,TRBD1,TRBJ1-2,TGTGCCAGCAGCCCACCTCTCCCTGGGACAGGGGATGGCTACACCTTC,CASSPPLPGTGDGYTF
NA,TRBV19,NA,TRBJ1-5,TGTGCCAGTAGTATTAACAGTGTTAGCAATCAGCCCCAGCATTTT,CASSINSVSNQPQHF
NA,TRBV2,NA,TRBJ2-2,TGTGCCAGCAGTGAACAGACAGGCTCAAACACCGGGGAGCTGTTTTTT,CASSEQTGSNTGELFF
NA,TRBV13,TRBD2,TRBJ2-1,TGTGCCAGCAGCTTATGGTCTAGCGGGTACAATGAGCAGTTCTTC,CASSLWSSGYNEQFF
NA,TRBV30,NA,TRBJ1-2,TGTGCCTGGAGTGTACTTACCAGGAACTATGGCTACACCTTC,CAWSVLTRNYGYTF
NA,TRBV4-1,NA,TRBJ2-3,TGCGCCAGCAGCCCTCAGACAGGGAGGACAGATACGCAGTATTTT,CASSPQTGRTDTQYF
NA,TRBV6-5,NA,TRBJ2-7,TGTGCCAGCAGCCCTTACAGGGAAATGAGCTACGAGCAGTACTTC,CASSPYREMSYEQYF
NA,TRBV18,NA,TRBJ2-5,TGTGCCAGCTCACCATTGCAGGGAGGAGAGACCCAGTACTTC,CASSPLQGGETQYF
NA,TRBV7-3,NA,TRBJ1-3,TGTGCCAGCAGCTTGGGGGGCTCTGGAAACACCATATATTTT,CASSLGGSGNTIYF
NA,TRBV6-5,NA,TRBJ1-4,TGTGCCAGCAAAAGGGAGCCAACGGGTGAAAAACTGTTTTTT,CASKREPTGEKLFF
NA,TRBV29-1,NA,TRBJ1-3,TGCAGCGCTCGGTCTCCTGGTATAGACACCATATATTTT,CSARSPGIDTIYF
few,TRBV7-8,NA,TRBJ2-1,TGTGCCAGCAGCTTGTGGTCGTTTACTTCTCTTGAGCAGTTCTTC,CASSLWSFTSLEQFF
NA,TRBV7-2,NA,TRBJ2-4,TGTGCCAGCAGCTCCACCGACAGGAACATTCAGTACTTC,CASSSTDRNIQYF
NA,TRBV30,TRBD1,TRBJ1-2,TGTGCCACCTCCGCGGGGACAGGGCCATTTGGCTACACCTTC,CATSAGTGPFGYTF
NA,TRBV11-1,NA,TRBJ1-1,TGTGCCAGCAGCCCAGGGGTTTCTAACACTGAAGCTTTCTTT,CASSPGVSNTEAFF
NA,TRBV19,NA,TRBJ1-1,TGTGCCAGTAGTATTCCAGGGGTGGACACTGAAGCTTTCTTT,CASSIPGVDTEAFF
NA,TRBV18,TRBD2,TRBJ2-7,TGTGCCAGCTCACCAACGGGACTAGCGGGAGTCTACGAGCAGTACTTC,CASSPTGLAGVYEQYF
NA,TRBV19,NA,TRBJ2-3,TGTGCCAGTAGTATTTCCAGGGCAAACACAGATACGCAGTATTTT,CASSISRANTDTQYF
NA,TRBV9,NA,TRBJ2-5,TGTGCCAGCAGCGTTGCGGGATCCGGGGAGACCCAGTACTTC,CASSVAGSGETQYF
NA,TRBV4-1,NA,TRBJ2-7,TGCGCCAGCAGCCAAGTAGGTGGCAGGGGTACAGACGAGCAGTACTTC,CASSQVGGRGTDEQYF
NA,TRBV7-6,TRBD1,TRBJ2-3,TGTGCCAGCTCCTACAGAGGGGGCGCAGATACGCAGTATTTT,CASSYRGGADTQYF
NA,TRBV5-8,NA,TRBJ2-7,TGTGCCAGCAGCTTGCCAGGGGCCTTCTACGAGCAGTACTTC,CASSLPGAFYEQYF
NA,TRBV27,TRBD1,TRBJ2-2,TGTGCCAGCAGTTGGACAGGGCCGAACACCGGGGAGCTGTTTTTT,CASSWTGPNTGELFF